The 27 T cell receptor beta chains given below trace back to one sample, sequenced in a study of PD-1 blockade in mismatch repair-deficient tumors. This table comes from immunoSEQ multiplex PCR, and its TCRdb copy is limited to in-frame clones, with some not included. Among over 800 clones, around four fifths were seen once, and the ten largest hold roughly 12%. Indicated time point: archival surgical resection tumor tissue. This specimen was primary tumor tissue, taken from a patient treated with pembrolizumab. The receptors were sampled from an adult with mismatch repair-deficient cancer.

This chain uses TRBV6-1 with TRBJ1-2; 7 nucleotides match TRBD1. With 4 bases clipped from V and 5 bases from J, the junction kept 4 bases outside the gene matches. CDR3 length: 13 residues. Per the germline V gene, CDR1 is MNHNS and CDR2 is SASEGT. CDR3 sequence: CASSASTGYGYTF. The CDR3 DNA is TGTGCCAGCAGTGCATCGACAGGGTATGGCTACACCTTC.

The V and J genes are TRBV30 and TRBJ1-2; D ambiguous. The germline CDR1 and CDR2 sequences are GTSNPN and SVGIG (reference sequence). This CDR3 has 14 residues. Trimming removed 4 bases from V and 2 bases from J, with 14 bases in between. The DNA for the CDR3 is TGTGCCTGGAACACCCCCGGACCAAACTATGGCTACACCTTC. Its translation: CAWNTPGPNYGYTF.

This chain connects TRBV5-1 to TRBJ2-7; 8 nucleotides align to TRBD1. V was pared by 4 bases and J by 6 bases, with 9 bases of the junction left unmatched. This CDR3 spans 14 amino acids. Germline V lookup: CDR1 SGHRS, CDR2 YFSETQ. The CDR3 region has the DNA TGCGCCAGCAGCCAGGACAGGGTAGGGGGCGAGCAGTACTTC. Its protein product is CASSQDRVGGEQYF.

V gene TRBV19 combines with J gene TRBJ2-5; 8 bases are a match to TRBD2. Trimming removed 4 bases from V and 4 bases from J; junction bases left unmatched: 11. Germline values: CDR1 LNHDA, CDR2 SQIVND (reference sequence). There are 16 residues in the CDR3. The CDR3 region is CASSTYRGGTGETQYF. CDR3 DNA sequence: TGTGCCAGTAGTACGTACCGGGGGGGAACGGGAGAGACCCAGTACTTC. Full variable domain (missing parts from reference TRBV19 and TRBJ2-5): DGGITQSPKYLFRKEGQNVTLSCEQNLNHDAMYWYRQDPGQGLRLIYYSQIVNDFQKGDIAEGYSVSREKKESFPLTVTSAQKNPTAFYLCASSTYRGGTGETQYFGPGTRLLVL.

V and J are TRBV30 and TRBJ1-3; weak D call: TRBD1 (5 bases). Germline CDR1 and CDR2: GTSNPN and SVGIG (reference sequence). This CDR3 has 14 residues. V dropped 0 bases and J dropped 5 bases, with 11 bases sitting between them. CDR3 sequence reads: CAWSVNRIRNTIYF. CDR3 sequence (DNA): TGTGCCTGGAGTGTAAACAGGATAAGAAACACCATATATTTT.

The chain recombines TRBV5-6 with TRBJ2-1, with D possibly matching TRBD2 (6 bases). The V end was cut by 4 bases, the J end by 6 bases, with 11 bases between. Germline V lookup: CDR1 SGHDT, CDR2 YYEEEE. This CDR3 comprises 13 residues. The CDR3 spells CASSPWRANEQFF. In DNA form, the CDR3 reads TGTGCCAGCAGCCCTTGGAGGGCCAATGAGCAGTTCTTC.

The rearrangement links TRBV6-9 to TRBJ1-1, with D possibly matching TRBD1 (6 bases). The CDR3 consists of 13 residues. The V end lost 6 bases, the J end lost 6 bases, and 14 bases lay between the germline ends. Germline lookup yields CDR1 MNHGY and CDR2 SVAAGI. As DNA, the CDR3 is TGTGCCAGCAGACGGGGGCCCATCTCTGAAGCTTTCTTT. Translation gives CASRRGPISEAFF.

The count of this clone is one. The J gene is TRBJ2-1, the V gene TRBV7-9, with 10 bases fitting TRBD2. Germline CDR1 SEHNR, CDR2 FQNEAQ (reference sequence). The CDR3 runs 15 residues. The ends lost 5 bases at V and 5 bases at J; junction bases unmatched: 6. The CDR3 nucleotides are TGTGCCAGCAGCCCTTGGACTAGCGGACACAATGAGCAGTTCTTC. Protein product: CASSPWTSGHNEQFF.

This sequence joins TRBV19 and TRBJ2-7; D assignment may be TRBD1 or TRBD2 (6 bases each). Trimming took off 5 bases at V and 2 bases at J, with 10 bases between the two ends. The CDR3 length is 13 residues. CDR1 is LNHDA, CDR2 SQIVND, per germline (reference sequence). The CDR3 here is CASSRGQAYEQYF. CDR3 in DNA: TGTGCCAGTAGTCGGGGGCAGGCCTACGAGCAGTACTTC.

This rearrangement joins TRBV30 to TRBJ1-2, with a possible D match to TRBD1 (6 bases). CDR1 is GTSNPN, CDR2 SVGIG, per germline (reference sequence). The CDR3 length is 14 residues. Trimming removed 4 bases at V and 0 bases at J, with 12 bases between. The CDR3 sequence: CAWKTGLANYGYTF. Written as DNA, the CDR3 is TGTGCCTGGAAGACAGGTTTAGCTAACTATGGCTACACCTTC.

V usage is TRBV6-1 and J usage is TRBJ1-5; D gene ambiguous. Trimming pared 4 bases from V and 0 bases from J, leaving 7 bases between. The CDR3 runs to 14 residues. Germline V gene data show CDR1 as MNHNS and CDR2 as SASEGT. The CDR3 coding sequence is TGTGCCAGCAGTGCATTTGATAGCAATCAGCCCCAGCATTTT. Amino acid sequence: CASSAFDSNQPQHF.

The genes are TRBV13 and TRBJ1-1; a weak D match, TRBD1 (6 bases). The CDR3 has 15 residues. Germline CDR1 reads PRHDT; CDR2 reads FYEKMQ (reference sequence). Trimming took off 0 bases at V and 3 bases at J, with 11 bases between the two ends. For the CDR3, the DNA is TGTGCCAGCAGCTTAGGCCAGGGGCAATACACTGAAGCTTTCTTT. Its protein is CASSLGQGQYTEAFF.

The J gene is TRBJ1-5, the V gene TRBV6-1; weak D call: TRBD1 (5 bases). The CDR3 sequence is 14 residues long. V gave up 5 bases and J gave up 4 bases, with 12 bases separating them. Germline loops: CDR1 MNHNS, CDR2 SASEGT. This chain's CDR3 is CASSRGGGNQPQHF. The CDR3 DNA reads TGTGCCAGCAGTCGGGGGGGAGGGAATCAGCCCCAGCATTTT.

V gene TRBV18 combines with J gene TRBJ2-3; 9 bases are shared with TRBD1. From germline, CDR1 is KGHSH and CDR2 LQKENI. The CDR3 has 14 amino acids. V was pared by 6 bases and J by 2 bases, with 3 bases of the junction left unmatched. CDR3 sequence reads: CASSRQGDTDTQYF. CDR3 nucleotides: TGTGCCAGCTCTCGACAGGGGGACACAGATACGCAGTATTTT.

CDR3 coding DNA: TGTGCTAGTGGTTTGGGGACGGGAGCACTATTAGAGACCCAGTACTTC. Amino acid sequence: CASGLGTGALLETQYF. This sequence joins TRBV12-5 and TRBJ2-5; tentative D call: TRBD2 (6 bases). CDR3 length equals 16 residues. V shed 1 base and J shed 4 bases, with 16 bases lying between them. The germline V gene encodes CDR1 LGHNT and CDR2 FRNRAP.

This clone was seen more than once but under ten times. The chain combines TRBV7-8 with TRBJ1-5; the match to TRBD1 covers 10 bases. Losses at the gene ends were 2 bases for V and 5 bases for J; bases not matched to a gene: 3. This CDR3 has 15 residues. The germline V gene encodes CDR1 SGHVS and CDR2 FQNEAQ. Here the CDR3 reads CASSLFGQGDQPQHF. The CDR3 region has the DNA TGTGCCAGCAGCTTATTTGGACAGGGGGATCAGCCCCAGCATTTT. Full variable domain (missing parts from reference TRBV7-8 and TRBJ1-5): GAGVSQSPRYKVAKRGQDVALRCDPISGHVSLFWYQQALGQGPEFLTYFQNEAQLDKSGLPSDRFFAERPEGSVSTLKIQRTQQEDSAVYLCASSLFGQGDQPQHFGDGTRLSIL.

The chain links TRBV7-9 to TRBJ1-1; a weak D match, TRBD1 (5 bases). The germline V gene has CDR1 SEHNR and CDR2 FQNEAQ (reference sequence). Trimming took off 5 bases at V and 1 base at J, with 14 bases between the two ends. This CDR3 spans 15 amino acids. CDR3 bases: TGTGCCAGCAGCCGACTCTGGGACGCGAACACTGAAGCTTTCTTT. Protein sequence: CASSRLWDANTEAFF.

The chain couples TRBV27 to TRBJ1-2, with TRBD1 matching over 7 bases. Germline V CDR1 and CDR2: MNHEY, SMNVEV (reference sequence). The CDR3 has 14 amino acids. V lost 6 bases, J lost 4 bases, and 8 bases stayed unmatched. The CDR3 DNA follows: TGTGCCAGCAGCTACCAAGGGGGCGGCTATGGCTACACCTTC. Protein sequence: CASSYQGGGYGYTF.

The chain links TRBV5-1 to TRBJ1-1; D is uncertain. Germline CDR1 and CDR2: SGHRS and YFSETQ. Trimming removed 0 bases at V and 1 base at J, with 10 bases between. The CDR3 has 15 residues. The CDR3 DNA reads as TGCGCCAGCAGCTTGGTGTCGCTGGAGAACACTGAAGCTTTCTTT. As protein: CASSLVSLENTEAFF.

This chain uses TRBV6-5 with TRBJ2-7; D unresolved. The length of the CDR3 is 12 residues. Germline V gene sequence: CDR1 MNHEY, CDR2 SVGAGI. V was trimmed by 6 bases and J by 2 bases, leaving 8 bases between them. CDR3 sequence: CASSPAPYEQYF. Written as DNA, the CDR3 is TGTGCCAGCAGCCCTGCCCCCTACGAGCAGTACTTC.

This chain uses TRBV6-1 with TRBJ2-7; a weak D match, TRBD1 (6 bases). V shed 0 bases and J shed 4 bases, with 13 bases lying between them. CDR3 size: 15 residues. Germline values: CDR1 MNHNS, CDR2 SASEGT. The CDR3 DNA is TGTGCCAGCAGTGAAGCCTGGACAGCCAATTACGAGCAGTACTTC. Protein sequence: CASSEAWTANYEQYF.

The CDR3 region is CASSLAGGGNNEQFF. In DNA, the CDR3 is TGTGCCAGCAGCTTAGCGGGAGGAGGGAACAATGAGCAGTTCTTC. V and J are TRBV7-3 and TRBJ2-1; 8 bases agree with TRBD2. Germline CDR1 reads SGHTA; CDR2 reads FQGTGA. With V trimmed by 2 bases and J by 5 bases, 5 bases remained unmatched. This CDR3 is built from 15 residues. Combining the CDR3 with reference TRBV7-3 and TRBJ2-1 gives the whole variable domain GAGVSQTPSNKVTEKGKYVELRCDPISGHTALYWYRQSLGQGPEFLIYFQGTGAADDSGLPNDRFFAVRPEGSVSTLKIQRTERGDSAVYLCASSLAGGGNNEQFFGPGTRLTVL.

The chain couples TRBV5-4 to TRBJ1-2; D unresolved. Trimming pared 0 bases from V and 9 bases from J, leaving 12 bases between. This CDR3 comprises 13 residues. Germline V gene sequence: CDR1 SGHNT, CDR2 YYREEE (reference sequence). Here the CDR3 DNA reads TGTGCCAGCAGCTTGGTGGGCTTTGGGAGCTACACCTTC. Residues: CASSLVGFGSYTF.

Only a few counts were recorded for this clone. This chain connects TRBV6-9 to TRBJ2-1, with D hard to call. This CDR3 is 14 amino acids long. Germline V gives CDR1 MNHGY, CDR2 SVAAGI. Trimming took 3 bases from V and 8 from J, leaving 14 bases between them. Here the CDR3 reads CASSYNGQNDEQFF. The CDR3 DNA reads as TGTGCCAGCAGTTACAATGGGCAGAACGATGAGCAGTTCTTC.

Turning to this clone: One end of the junction does not line up with germline, which may come from a read error. The same CDR3 is also encoded by other DNA sequences in this sample. This chain joins TRBV5-8 and TRBJ2-7; either TRBD1 or TRBD2 may supply D (5 bases each). The germline gives CDR1 SGHTS, CDR2 YDEGEE. The CDR3 has 15 amino acids. This CDR3 reads CASSLRPGRSYEQYF. CDR3 DNA sequence: TGTGCCAGCAGCTTGAGGCCAGGGAGATCCTACGAACAGTACTTC.

This clone was observed a handful of times. At one of its ends the junction is not consistent with the germline gene, which may arise from a read error. The chain has TRBV9 and TRBJ1-5; D call uncertain. The germline CDR1 and CDR2 sequences are SGDLS and YYNGEE. There are 15 residues in the CDR3. The CDR3 DNA sequence: TGTGCCAGCAACGTAGAGGGTTGGAGCAATCAGCCCCAGCATTTT. Protein: CASNVEGWSNQPQHF. The full variable domain, its missing parts supplied by reference TRBV9 and TRBJ1-5, is DSGVTQTPKHLITATGQRVTLRCSPRSGDLSVYWYQQSLDQGLQFLIQYYNGEERAKGNILERFSAQQFPDLHSELNLSSLELGDSALYFCASNVEGWSNQPQHFGDGTRLSIL.

This clone was observed a few times. The chain employs TRBV7-3 and TRBJ2-6, with D maybe TRBD2 (6 bases). The germline V gene has CDR1 SGHTA and CDR2 FQGTGA. V was clipped by 5 bases and J by 6 bases, with 14 bases between them. The CDR3 spans 15 residues. CDR3 residues: CASSLLGGTANVLTF. CDR3 bases: TGTGCCAGCAGCCTCCTCGGGGGTACGGCCAACGTCCTGACTTTC.